Listed below are T cell receptor beta chains from one sample, sequenced in a study of beta chain features in type 1 diabetes. The repertoire was sequenced with immunoSEQ multiplex PCR; TCRdb's copy has only in-frame clones and lacks some. The table records about 150,000 clones, about a tenth of them present only once. The sample was central memory CD4+ T cells from blood. These receptor sequences come from a man between 18 and 35 years old in good health. Both conserved end residues are part of each CDR3. A D gene is named only where the DNA matches it firmly. Expanded clones get a size class; other rows say once, few or many, or leave the size out.

>.|TRBD1|TRBJ2-7|TRBV7-2
CASSLGVTGSEQYF
TGTGCCAGCAGCTTAGGAGTGACAGGGAGCGAGCAGTACTTC
>.|TRBD1|TRBJ2-7|TRBV7-2
CASSPLGTGVHEQYF
TGTGCCAGCAGCCCCCTCGGGACAGGGGTCCACGAGCAGTACTTC
>few|.|TRBJ1-2|TRBV28
CASSLPTGPYGYTF
TGTGCCAGCAGTTTACCGACAGGCCCCTATGGCTACACCTTC
>.|.|TRBJ2-7|TRBV5-1
CASSLAPGQSYEQYF
TGCGCCAGCAGCTTGGCCCCAGGGCAGTCCTACGAGCAGTACTTC
>.|.|TRBJ2-5|TRBV7-6
CASTSGYYQETQYF
TGTGCCAGCACCTCAGGGTACTACCAAGAGACCCAGTACTTC
>few|TRBD1|TRBJ1-2|TRBV30
CAWSETTGSHGYTF
TGTGCCTGGAGTGAGACGACAGGGTCCCATGGCTACACCTTC
>.|TRBD1|TRBJ2-7|TRBV4-2
CASSQSSGTGTIFYEQYF
TGTGCCAGCAGCCAATCCTCCGGGACAGGGACTATTTTTTACGAGCAGTACTTC
>few|TRBD1|TRBJ2-7|TRBV6-5
CASSYHPGQGGYEQYF
TGTGCCAGCAGTTATCATCCGGGACAGGGTGGTTACGAGCAGTACTTC
>few|TRBD1|TRBJ2-1|TRBV5-1
CASSLGLQGNEQFF
TGCGCCAGCAGCTTGGGCTTACAGGGGAATGAGCAGTTCTTC
>few|TRBD2|TRBJ2-1|TRBV7-2
CASRPTGTSVWEQFF
TGTGCCAGCAGACCCACCGGGACTAGCGTTTGGGAGCAGTTCTTC
>many|TRBD1|TRBJ1-4|TRBV25-1
CASSGGTGGFATNEKLFF
TGTGCCAGCAGTGGGGGGACAGGGGGGTTTGCAACTAATGAAAAACTGTTTTTT
>.|.|TRBJ2-1|TRBV11-3
CASSSGTKVNEQFF
TGTGCCAGCAGCTCCGGGACAAAGGTCAATGAGCAGTTCTTC
>.|.|TRBJ1-4|TRBV5-6
CASSYGTGNNEKLFF
TGTGCCAGCAGCTACGGAACAGGGAATAACGAAAAACTGTTTTTT
>.|TRBD2|TRBJ2-1|TRBV19
CASSIVQRGDNEQFF
TGTGCCAGTAGTATAGTCCAGCGGGGGGACAATGAGCAGTTCTTC
>few|TRBD2|TRBJ2-5|TRBV19
CASSFASGGSQYF
TGTGCCAGTAGTTTCGCCTCCGGGGGGTCCCAGTACTTC
>.|.|TRBJ2-5|TRBV28
CASSLWGASRQETQYF
TGTGCCAGCAGTTTATGGGGTGCATCGCGGCAAGAGACCCAGTACTTC
>once|.|TRBJ1-2|TRBV7-2
CASSLGNNNYGYTF
TGTGCCAGCAGCTTGGGCAATAATAACTATGGCTACACCTTC
>.|TRBD2|TRBJ2-2|TRBV2
CASRRLAGVSGELFF
TGTGCCAGCAGACGACTAGCGGGGGTCTCCGGGGAGCTGTTTTTT
>.|.|TRBJ1-6|TRBV9
CASSVDGYSPLHF
TGTGCCAGCAGCGTAGACGGGTATTCACCCCTCCACTTT
>few|TRBD2|TRBJ2-3|TRBV7-2
CASSLLGGSTDTQYF
TGTGCCAGCAGCTTACTGGGGGGGAGCACAGATACGCAGTATTTT
>few|TRBD2|TRBJ2-3|TRBV5-1
CASSFLAGAPTDTQYF
TGCGCCAGCAGCTTTTTAGCGGGGGCCCCCACAGATACGCAGTATTTT
>few|TRBD2|TRBJ2-5|TRBV9
CASSVGPSGGPDQGTQYF
TGTGCCAGCAGCGTAGGGCCTAGCGGGGGGCCGGACCAAGGAACCCAGTACTTC
>few|.|TRBJ2-7|TRBV7-3
CASSLKGGGYEQYF
TGTGCCAGCAGCTTAAAAGGGGGTGGATACGAGCAGTACTTC
>.|.|TRBJ1-1|TRBV27
CASHSGGAVTEAFF
TGTGCCAGCCACTCGGGAGGGGCGGTCACTGAAGCTTTCTTT
>.|.|TRBJ1-3|TRBV7-2
CASSPTTGSGNTIYF
TGTGCCAGCAGCCCGACTACAGGGTCTGGAAACACCATATATTTT
>few|.|TRBJ2-7|TRBV11-2
CASSLDSNYEQYF
TGTGCCAGCAGCTTAGATTCCAACTACGAGCAGTACTTC
>many|.|TRBJ2-4|TRBV30
CAWSVQGGNIQYF
TGTGCCTGGAGTGTACAGGGGGGGAACATTCAGTACTTC
>.|TRBD2|TRBJ2-3|TRBV7-9
CASRASSGGFMNTQYF
TGTGCCAGCAGGGCATCTAGCGGGGGGTTTATGAATACGCAGTATTTT
>.|.|TRBJ1-6|TRBV15
CATRQDNSPLHF
TGTGCCACCAGACAAGATAATTCACCCCTCCACTTT
>.|TRBD1|TRBJ2-7|TRBV19
CASSKTGTGAYEQYF
TGTGCCAGTAGTAAAACCGGGACAGGGGCCTACGAGCAGTACTTC
>.|.|TRBJ2-5|TRBV5-1
CASSLRAPTGISETQYF
TGCGCCAGTTCCCTTCGGGCCCCCACAGGGATCTCCGAGACCCAGTACTTC
>few|.|TRBJ2-3|TRBV29-1
CSATLASTDTQYF
TGCAGCGCCACGTTAGCTAGCACAGATACGCAGTATTTT
>.|.|TRBJ1-2|TRBV15
CATSRDFPPGGYTF
TGTGCCACCAGCAGAGATTTTCCCCCGGGTGGCTACACCTTC
>.|TRBD1|TRBJ2-3|TRBV30
CAWRQGADTQYF
TGTGCCTGGCGTCAGGGGGCGGATACGCAGTATTTT
>few|.|TRBJ2-5|TRBV11-2
CASKGAGETQYF
TGTGCCAGCAAAGGGGCCGGAGAGACCCAGTACTTC
>.|.|TRBJ1-2|TRBV28
CACSGNGYTF
TGTGCCTGTTCAGGGAATGGCTACACCTTC
>many|TRBD1|TRBJ2-6|TRBV29-1
CSVVVGTAGANVLTF
TGCAGCGTTGTCGTAGGGACAGCTGGGGCCAACGTCCTGACTTTC
>few|TRBD1|TRBJ1-6|TRBV30
CAWRDDRGARSPLHF
TGTGCCTGGAGAGATGACAGGGGGGCGAGGTCACCCCTCCACTTT
>.|.|TRBJ2-2|TRBV21-1
CASSKVCTGGRSGELFF
TGTGCCAGCAGCAAAGTTTGTACAGGGGGCCGGTCCGGGGAGCTGTTTTTT
>many|TRBD1|TRBJ2-1|TRBV13
CASSRPGQGYNEQFF
TGTGCCAGCAGCCGACCGGGACAGGGGTACAATGAGCAGTTCTTC
>few|TRBD1|TRBJ2-1|TRBV7-8
CASSFGTGGPAVKFF
TGTGCCAGCAGCTTTGGGACAGGGGGCCCAGCAGTAAAGTTCTTC
>.|.|TRBJ2-2|TRBV18
CASSLDSPANTGELFF
TGTGCCAGCTCACTAGACAGCCCAGCGAACACCGGGGAGCTGTTTTTT
>.|TRBD1|TRBJ2-7|TRBV19
CASSIPGQGIFEQYF
TGTGCCAGTAGTATACCGGGACAGGGGATTTTCGAGCAGTACTTC
>few|TRBD1|TRBJ2-5|TRBV14
CASSGQALQETQYF
TGTGCCAGCAGCGGACAGGCCCTCCAAGAGACCCAGTACTTC
>.|.|TRBJ2-6|TRBV7-2
CASSLRGSSSGANVLTF
TGTGCCAGCAGCTTGAGGGGGTCCAGCTCTGGGGCCAACGTCCTGACTTTC
>.|TRBD2|TRBJ2-7|TRBV18
CASSPPRGSSGGYEQYF
TGTGCCAGCTCACCACCGCGGGGATCCAGCGGGGGCTACGAGCAGTACTTC
>.|TRBD1|TRBJ1-4|TRBV7-2
CASSPGQGNEKLFF
TGTGCCAGCAGCCCCGGACAGGGGAATGAAAAACTGTTTTTT
>.|TRBD1|TRBJ2-2|TRBV19
CASSLSDRPPNTGELFF
TGTGCCAGTAGTCTATCGGACAGGCCCCCGAACACCGGGGAGCTGTTTTTT
>.|.|TRBJ1-1|TRBV7-7
CASSLAENTEAFF
TGTGCCAGCAGTCTCGCAGAGAACACTGAAGCTTTCTTT
>once|.|TRBJ1-6|TRBV9
CASSVDLSSNSPLHF
TGTGCCAGCAGCGTAGATCTGAGTTCTAATTCACCCCTCCACTTT
>.|.|TRBJ1-6|TRBV6-5
CASSYYPGSNSPLHF
TGTGCCAGCAGTTACTATCCAGGGTCGAATTCACCCCTCCACTTT
>.|.|TRBJ1-4|TRBV7-6
CASSAAGMGGYQLFF
TGTGCCAGCAGCGCCGCAGGGATGGGCGGTTATCAACTGTTTTTT
>many|.|TRBJ2-7|TRBV28
CASSPPRGEQYF
TGTGCCAGCAGTCCCCCGCGGGGCGAGCAGTACTTC
>few|.|TRBJ1-2|TRBV7-2
CASSLFQGNDGYTF
TGTGCCAGCAGCTTATTTCAGGGGAACGATGGCTACACCTTC